What follows are 12 T cell receptor beta chains derived from one specimen sequenced in a study of identical twins. A single record per CDR3 protein comes from TCRdb applying MiXCR to the 5' RACE reads. The data show about 730,000 distinct CDR3 sequences, with 21% seen just once and 4% to 5.5% held by the top ten. This sample was also put to use in a study of T cells expressing NK-cell markers.

Material for sequencing was PBMCs. Every receptor here comes from a woman aged 18-35 years in good health.

The V gene is TRBV20-1, the J gene TRBJ2-1; TRBD2 matches 7 bases. The trim removed 6 bases at V and 7 bases at J, leaving 3 bases unmatched. The germline CDR1 and CDR2 sequences are DFQATT and SNEGSKA (reference sequence). CDR3 length: 11 residues. CDR3 nucleotide sequence: TGCAGTGCCTTCGGGGGGAATGAGCAGTTCTTC. Its translation: CSAFGGNEQFF.

The chain is built from TRBV12-3 or TRBV12-4 and TRBJ1-2, with D hard to call. V lost 4 bases and J lost 4, with 16 bases in between. The length of the CDR3 is 15 residues. In DNA form, the CDR3 reads TGTGCCAGCAGTTACCCAGGTTACCGGACCTATGGCTACACCTTC. It codes for CASSYPGYRTYGYTF.

The rearrangement uses TRBV10-1 and TRBJ2-1; D uncertain. V was cut by 1 base and J by 8 bases, with 21 bases left in between. The germline gives CDR1 WNHNN, CDR2 SYGVQD (reference sequence). The CDR3 sequence is 17 residues long. The CDR3 region has the DNA TGCGCCAGCAGTGAGTACTTGGGCCTTATCGCTTCCGATGAGCAGTTCTTC. Its translation: CASSEYLGLIASDEQFF.

The gene calls are TRBV7-8 and TRBJ2-2, with TRBD1 matching over 8 bases. The CDR3 is made up of 15 amino acids. The ends lost 3 bases at V and 7 bases at J; junction bases unmatched: 7. Germline values: CDR1 SGHVS, CDR2 FQNEAQ. CDR3 residues: CASSLQRQGIGELFF. The CDR3, as DNA: TGTGCCAGCAGCTTGCAAAGACAGGGGATCGGGGAGCTGTTTTTT.

The chain is built from TRBV20-1 and TRBJ2-1; TRBD2 matches at 7 bases. CDR1 is DFQATT and CDR2 is SNEGSKA in the germline V gene (reference sequence). The CDR3 runs 11 residues. V gave up 3 bases and J gave up 14 bases; unmatched junction bases: 7. CDR3 coding DNA: TGCAGTGCTAGGGGGCGGGAGAGAGAGTTCTTC. Amino acid sequence: CSARGREREFF.

This clonotype has at least ten counts. The genes are TRBV5-5 and TRBJ2-3; 7 bases are shared with TRBD2. Germline CDR1 and CDR2: SGHKS and YYEKEE (reference sequence). The CDR3 is 16 residues long. The junction had 12 bases not matched to a gene; V was cut back by 3 bases and J by 5 bases. CDR3 sequence (DNA): TGTGCCAGCAGCTCCCCGAGCGGGACTCTCCAAGATACGCAGTATTTT. Its protein product is CASSSPSGTLQDTQYF.

This clonotype was detected a few times. The chain combines TRBV27 with TRBJ2-1, with 7 bases lining up with TRBD1. The CDR3 extends over 14 amino acids. Per germline, CDR1 MNHEY and CDR2 SMNVEV (reference sequence). V lost 4 bases, J lost 10 bases, and 10 bases stayed unmatched. For the CDR3, the DNA is TGTGCCAGCAGTTCTCCTACAGGGGTTGGGGAGCAGTTCTTC. It yields the protein CASSSPTGVGEQFF.

V gene TRBV27 combines with J gene TRBJ2-1, with 13 bases fitting TRBD2. This CDR3 spans 16 amino acids. CDR1 and CDR2 from the germline V gene are MNHEY and SMNVEV (reference sequence). J gave up 6 bases and V 3 bases, and 5 bases lay outside the gene matches. The CDR3 region has the DNA TGTGCCAGCAGTTTCTTACTAGCGGGGGGGCCCAATGAGCAGTTCTTC. It is translated as CASSFLLAGGPNEQFF.

For the CDR3, the DNA is TGTGCCAGCAGCGTAGACGGGGGAACCTACGAGCAGTACTTC. Encoded protein: CASSVDGGTYEQYF. This chain links TRBV9 with TRBJ2-7, with D perhaps TRBD2 (6 bases). V was trimmed by 0 bases and J by 2 bases, leaving 9 bases between them. Germline loops: CDR1 SGDLS, CDR2 YYNGEE. This CDR3 has 14 residues. Full variable domain (outside the CDR3, taken from reference TRBV9 and TRBJ2-7): DSGVTQTPKHLITATGQRVTLRCSPRSGDLSVYWYQQSLDQGLQFLIQYYNGEERAKGNILERFSAQQFPDLHSELNLSSLELGDSALYFCASSVDGGTYEQYFGPGTRLTVT.

This clonotype has a handful of counts. V and J are TRBV6-5 and TRBJ2-7, with D maybe TRBD2 (6 bases). The germline V gene has CDR1 MNHEY and CDR2 SVGAGI. The V gene lost 2 bases and the J gene lost 3 bases, with 11 bases spanning the gap. There are 14 residues in the CDR3. This CDR3 reads CASSYGAGRYEQYF. As DNA, the CDR3 is TGTGCCAGCAGTTACGGGGCGGGACGCTACGAGCAGTACTTC.

This clonotype was observed many times. The V gene is TRBV4-3, the J gene TRBJ1-4; no clear D. Trimming removed 0 bases from V and 0 bases from J, with 11 bases in between. The CDR3 covers 17 residues. Germline V gene sequence: CDR1 LGHNA, CDR2 YSLEER. CDR3 sequence reads: CASSQDIAPATNEKLFF. The CDR3 nucleotides read TGCGCCAGCAGCCAAGATATTGCGCCTGCAACTAATGAAAAACTGTTTTTT.

This clonotype was observed at least ten times. The rearrangement links TRBV20-1 to TRBJ2-2; D is uncertain. Germline V lookup: CDR1 DFQATT, CDR2 SNEGSKA (reference sequence). This CDR3 has 14 residues. The germline V and J ends were trimmed by 1 base and 6 bases, with 12 bases remaining between them. The CDR3 DNA is TGCAGTGCTAGAGGAGGTTCGATGGCCGGGGAGCTGTTTTTT. Translated: CSARGGSMAGELFF.